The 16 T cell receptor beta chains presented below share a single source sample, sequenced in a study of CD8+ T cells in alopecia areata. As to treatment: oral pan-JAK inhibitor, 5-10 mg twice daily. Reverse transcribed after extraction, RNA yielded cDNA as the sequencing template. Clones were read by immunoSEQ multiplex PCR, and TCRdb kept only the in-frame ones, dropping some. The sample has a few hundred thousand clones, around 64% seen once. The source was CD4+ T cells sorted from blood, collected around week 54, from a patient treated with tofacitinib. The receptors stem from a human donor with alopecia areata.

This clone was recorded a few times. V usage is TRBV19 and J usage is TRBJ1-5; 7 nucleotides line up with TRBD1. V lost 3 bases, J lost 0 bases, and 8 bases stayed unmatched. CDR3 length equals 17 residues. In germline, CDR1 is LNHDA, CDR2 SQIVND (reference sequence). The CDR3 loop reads CASSMRSDRASNQPQHF. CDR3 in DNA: TGTGCCAGTAGTATGAGGAGTGACAGGGCTAGCAATCAGCCCCAGCATTTT. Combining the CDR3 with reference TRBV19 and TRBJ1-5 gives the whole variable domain DGGITQSPKYLFRKEGQNVTLSCEQNLNHDAMYWYRQDPGQGLRLIYYSQIVNDFQKGDIAEGYSVSREKKESFPLTVTSAQKNPTAFYLCASSMRSDRASNQPQHFGDGTRLSIL.

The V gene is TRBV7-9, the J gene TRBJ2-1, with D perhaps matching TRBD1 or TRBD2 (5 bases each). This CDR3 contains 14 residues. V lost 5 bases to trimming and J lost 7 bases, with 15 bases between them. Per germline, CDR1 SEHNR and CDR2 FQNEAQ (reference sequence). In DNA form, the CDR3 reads TGTGCCAGCAGCGAGCAACGGGGCCTAAATGAGCAGTTCTTC. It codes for CASSEQRGLNEQFF.

For the CDR3, the DNA is TGTGCCAGCAGCTTTTGGGGGCCACAAGAGACCCAGTACTTC. Amino acid sequence: CASSFWGPQETQYF. The chain employs TRBV7-2 and TRBJ2-5; tentative D call: TRBD1 (6 bases). The CDR3 sequence is 14 residues long. Germline CDR1 SGHTA, CDR2 FQGNSA. Trimming removed 3 bases from V and 2 bases from J, with 10 bases in between.

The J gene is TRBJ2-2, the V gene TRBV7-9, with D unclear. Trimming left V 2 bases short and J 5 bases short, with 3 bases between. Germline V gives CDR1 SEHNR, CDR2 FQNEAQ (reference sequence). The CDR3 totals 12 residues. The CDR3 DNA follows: TGTGCCAGCAGCTTATGGACCGGGGAGCTGTTTTTT. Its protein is CASSLWTGELFF.

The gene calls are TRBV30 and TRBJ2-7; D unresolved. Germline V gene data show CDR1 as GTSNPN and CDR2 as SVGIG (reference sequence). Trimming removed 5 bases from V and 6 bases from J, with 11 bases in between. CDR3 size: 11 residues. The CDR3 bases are TGTGCCTGGGAGGACCGCGCCGAGCAGTACTTC. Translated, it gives CAWEDRAEQYF.

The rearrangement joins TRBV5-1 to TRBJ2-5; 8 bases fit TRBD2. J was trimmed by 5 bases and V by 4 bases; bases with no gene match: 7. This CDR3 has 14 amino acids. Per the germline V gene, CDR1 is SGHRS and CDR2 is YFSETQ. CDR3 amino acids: CASSPGTSSETQYF. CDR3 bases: TGCGCCAGCAGCCCCGGGACTAGTAGTGAGACCCAGTACTTC.

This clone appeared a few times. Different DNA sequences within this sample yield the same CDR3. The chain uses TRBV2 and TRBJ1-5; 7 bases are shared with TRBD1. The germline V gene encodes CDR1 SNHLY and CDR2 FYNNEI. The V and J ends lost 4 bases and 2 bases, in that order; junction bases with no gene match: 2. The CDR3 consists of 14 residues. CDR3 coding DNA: TGTGCCAGCAGTGGCACAGGGGGCAATCAGCCCCAGCATTTT. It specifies CASSGTGGNQPQHF.

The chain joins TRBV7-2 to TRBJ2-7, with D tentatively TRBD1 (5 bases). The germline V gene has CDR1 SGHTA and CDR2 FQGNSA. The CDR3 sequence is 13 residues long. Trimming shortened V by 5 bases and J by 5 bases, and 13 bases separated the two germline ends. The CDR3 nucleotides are TGTGCCAGCAGCCTCCAAAGGGGTGACGAGCAGTACTTC. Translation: CASSLQRGDEQYF.

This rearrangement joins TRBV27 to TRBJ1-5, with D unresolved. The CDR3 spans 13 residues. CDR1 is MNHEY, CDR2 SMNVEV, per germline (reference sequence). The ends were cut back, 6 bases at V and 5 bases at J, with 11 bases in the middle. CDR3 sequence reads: CASSQSRDQPQHF. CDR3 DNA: TGTGCCAGCAGCCAGAGCCGGGATCAGCCCCAGCATTTT.

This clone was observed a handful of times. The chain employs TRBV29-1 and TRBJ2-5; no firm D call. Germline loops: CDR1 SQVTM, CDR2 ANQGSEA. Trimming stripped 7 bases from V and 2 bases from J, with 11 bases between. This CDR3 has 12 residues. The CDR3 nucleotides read TGCAGCGGGACGGAATCACAAGAGACCCAGTACTTC. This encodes CSGTESQETQYF.

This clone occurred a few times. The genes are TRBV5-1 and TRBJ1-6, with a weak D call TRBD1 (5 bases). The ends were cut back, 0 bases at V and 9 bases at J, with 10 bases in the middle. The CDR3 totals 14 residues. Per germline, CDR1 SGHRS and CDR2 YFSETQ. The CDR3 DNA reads TGCGCCAGCAGCTTGGGTGACAGAATTTCACCCCTCCACTTT. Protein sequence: CASSLGDRISPLHF.

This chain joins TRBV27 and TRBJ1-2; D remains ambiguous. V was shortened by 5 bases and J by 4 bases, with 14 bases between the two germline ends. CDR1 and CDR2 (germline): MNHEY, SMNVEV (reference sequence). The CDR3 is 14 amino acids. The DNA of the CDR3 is TGTGCCAGCAGTCGACGGGGAGAACCCTATGGCTACACCTTC. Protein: CASSRRGEPYGYTF.

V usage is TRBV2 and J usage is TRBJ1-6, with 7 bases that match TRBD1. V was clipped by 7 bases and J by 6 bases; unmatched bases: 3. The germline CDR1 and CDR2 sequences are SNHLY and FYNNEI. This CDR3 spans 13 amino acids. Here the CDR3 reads CASTGTANSPLHF. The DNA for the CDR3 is TGTGCCAGCACGGGGACAGCTAATTCACCCCTCCACTTT.

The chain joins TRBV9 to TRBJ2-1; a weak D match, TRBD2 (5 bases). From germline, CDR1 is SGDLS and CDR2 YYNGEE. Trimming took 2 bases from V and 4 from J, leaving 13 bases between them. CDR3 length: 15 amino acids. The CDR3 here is CASSVGSTGYNEQFF. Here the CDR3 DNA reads TGTGCCAGCAGCGTGGGGAGCACCGGTTACAATGAGCAGTTCTTC.

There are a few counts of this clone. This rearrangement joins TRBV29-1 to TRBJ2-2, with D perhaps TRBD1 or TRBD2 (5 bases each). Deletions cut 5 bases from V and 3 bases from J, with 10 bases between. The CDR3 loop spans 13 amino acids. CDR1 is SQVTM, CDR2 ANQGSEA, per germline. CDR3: CSVRLGDTGELFF. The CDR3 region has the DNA TGCAGCGTTAGGTTGGGGGACACCGGGGAGCTGTTTTTT.

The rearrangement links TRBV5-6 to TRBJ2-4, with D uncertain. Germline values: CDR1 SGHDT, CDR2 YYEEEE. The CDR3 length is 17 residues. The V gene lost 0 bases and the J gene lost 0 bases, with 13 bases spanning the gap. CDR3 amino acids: CASSLGIDGLAKNIQYF. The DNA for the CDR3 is TGTGCCAGCAGCTTGGGCATCGACGGTCTAGCCAAAAACATTCAGTACTTC.